One and the same sample provided the 18 T cell receptor beta chains below, sequenced in a study of T cell responses to AZD1222 COVID-19 vaccine (dated by TCRdb to the early 2020s). Library method: the immunoSEQ multiplex PCR assay. TCRdb limited this immuneACCESS table to in-frame rearrangements with V and J called. A share of clones is missing; checked studies link under half to unresolved V genes, and the rest is unexplained. Across this sample there are 120,000 to 150,000 clones, with about 94% seen only once. The top ten clones comprise roughly 3.9% of the sample. Read against the paper, the sample's time point label means: about 28 days (+/-7) after the second vaccine dose. The sequencing used peripheral blood, collected 28 days after the second AZD1222 dose. These receptors all stem from an adult who received the AZD1222 COVID-19 vaccine.

This chain joins TRBV21-1 and TRBJ1-1; TRBD1 is taken as the D call from the table, unchecked against the DNA. TRBV21-1 is reported as a pseudogene. The CDR3 loop spans 15 amino acids. CDR3 DNA sequence: TGTGCCAGCAGCAGACCGGGACAGCTGAACACTGAAGCTTTCTTT. As protein: CASSRPGQLNTEAFF.

V is TRBV6-6 and J is TRBJ2-3; TRBD1 or TRBD2 may be the D gene (6 bases each). CDR3 length equals 23 residues. In germline, CDR1 is MNHNY, CDR2 SVGAGI (reference sequence). V was pared by 5 bases and J by 8 bases, with 44 bases between. CDR3 in amino acids: CASSLHGDRSSNWGAPSWSTQYF. CDR3 bases: TGTGCCAGCAGTCTGCATGGTGACAGGTCCTCCAACTGGGGGGCTCCCTCCTGGAGTACGCAGTATTTT.

The chain uses TRBV5-6 and TRBJ1-2; the D is unclear. Looked up from germline, CDR1 is SGHDT and CDR2 is YYEEEE. Trimming removed 2 bases from V and 8 bases from J, with 7 bases in between. This CDR3 region has 11 residues. The CDR3 protein is CASSFGEGYTF. The CDR3 DNA reads as TGTGCCAGCAGCTTCGGGGAGGGCTACACCTTC.

V usage is TRBV12-3 or TRBV12-4 and J usage is TRBJ2-5; TRBD2 is a possible D gene (6 bases). V lost 6 bases, J lost 2 bases, and 7 bases lay in between. The CDR3 is 12 amino acids. CDR3 in DNA: TGTGCCAGCAGGCGGGAACAAGAGACCCAGTACTTC. Translating gives CASRREQETQYF.

V is TRBV5-6 and J is TRBJ2-7; D perhaps matches TRBD2 (5 bases). The CDR3 is 15 residues long. V was pared by 2 bases and J by 0 bases, with 12 bases between. The germline CDR1 and CDR2 sequences are SGHDT and YYEEEE. The CDR3 region is CASSLGLGLSYEQYF. The CDR3 DNA reads as TGTGCCAGCAGCTTAGGACTGGGCCTCTCCTACGAGCAGTACTTC. The full variable domain, in which reference TRBV5-6 and TRBJ2-7 provide the parts outside the CDR3, is DAGVTQSPTHLIKTRGQQVTLRCSPKSGHDTVSWYQQALGQGPQFIFQYYEEEERQRGNFPDRFSGHQFPNYSSELNVNALLLGDSALYLCASSLGLGLSYEQYFGPGTRLTVT.

The V and J genes are TRBV9 and TRBJ1-2, with D possibly being TRBD1 (6 bases). CDR3 length equals 13 residues. The germline gives CDR1 SGDLS, CDR2 YYNGEE. Trimming shortened V by 4 bases and J by 5 bases, and 12 bases separated the two germline ends. In nucleotides, the CDR3 is TGTGCCAGCAGCCCCCCCGGACAGTATGGCTACACCTTC. This sequence encodes CASSPPGQYGYTF.

This clone appeared a single time. J is TRBJ2-7 and V is TRBV4-3; TRBD2 agrees at 11 bases. V dropped 0 bases and J dropped 0; count of bases not matched to a gene: 4. Germline V gene data show CDR1 as LGHNA and CDR2 as YSLEER. The CDR3 loop spans 17 amino acids. As DNA, the CDR3 is TGCGCCAGCAGCCAAGAACTGGGACTAGCGGTCTCCTACGAGCAGTACTTC. Translated, it gives CASSQELGLAVSYEQYF.

The rearrangement uses TRBV12-3 or TRBV12-4 and TRBJ2-7, with D maybe TRBD1 (5 bases). V lost 5 bases, J lost 6 bases, and 11 bases lay in between. CDR3 size: 12 residues. CDR3 DNA: TGTGCCAGCAGTCGACAGTCCCCCGAGCAGTACTTC. Encoded protein: CASSRQSPEQYF.

This chain uses TRBV5-1 with TRBJ1-1; D call uncertain. There are 14 residues in the CDR3. Trimming cost V 0 bases and J 5 bases, with 11 bases left between them. Germline V gene sequence: CDR1 SGHRS, CDR2 YFSETQ. The CDR3, as DNA: TGCGCCAGCAGCTTGGTGGTGGGGAGGACTGAAGCTTTCTTT. Residues: CASSLVVGRTEAFF. Using reference TRBV5-1 and TRBJ1-1 for the parts outside the CDR3, the full variable domain is KAGVTQTPRYLIKTRGQQVTLSCSPISGHRSVSWYQQTPGQGLQFLFEYFSETQRNKGNFPGRFSGRQFSNSRSEMNVSTLELGDSALYLCASSLVVGRTEAFFGQGTRLTVV.

The rearrangement joins TRBV11-2 to TRBJ2-7; the D gene is possibly TRBD2 (5 bases). Germline V gene lookup returns CDR1 SGHAT and CDR2 FQNNGV. V was cut by 8 bases and J by 6 bases, with 20 bases left in between. This CDR3 region has 14 residues. The CDR3 sequence: CASRTPHGGGEQYF. In DNA form, the CDR3 reads TGTGCCAGCCGCACTCCCCACGGAGGTGGCGAGCAGTACTTC.

As DNA, the CDR3 is TGTGCCAGCAGCCAAGAGCCCGCGGGAGGGAACACCGGGGAGCTGTTTTTT. Protein: CASSQEPAGGNTGELFF. J is TRBJ2-2 and V is TRBV4-2, with 8 bases lining up with TRBD2. The V and J ends lost 0 bases and 1 base, in that order; junction bases with no gene match: 4. From germline, CDR1 is LGHNA and CDR2 YNFKEQ. This CDR3 contains 17 residues.

The chain is built from TRBV21-1 and TRBJ2-7; TRBD1, the D gene given by the table, was not confirmed from the DNA. TRBV21-1 is flagged as a pseudogene. There are 16 residues in the CDR3. The CDR3 region has the DNA TGTGCCAGCAGCCCCCTGCCGGAAGGGACAGGCCTCGGGCAGTACTTC. This gives the protein CASSPLPEGTGLGQYF.

This chain connects TRBV5-1 to TRBJ2-1; TRBD1 matches at 7 bases. With V trimmed by 0 bases and J by 8 bases, 11 bases remained unmatched. The CDR3 totals 16 residues. Germline CDR1 and CDR2: SGHRS and YFSETQ. CDR3 nucleotides: TGCGCCAGCAGCTTGGGCACAGGGGTCGGTCCTGATGAGCAGTTCTTC. Residues: CASSLGTGVGPDEQFF.

V gene TRBV19 combines with J gene TRBJ2-3; D is unresolved. The CDR3 sequence is 10 residues long. V lost 7 bases, J lost 6 bases, and 5 bases lay in between. Germline values: CDR1 LNHDA, CDR2 SQIVND (reference sequence). The DNA of the CDR3 is TGTGCCAGTACCGGGGATACGCAGTATTTT. This gives the protein CASTGDTQYF.

This chain connects TRBV5-1 to TRBJ2-1, with a possible D match to TRBD1 (5 bases). V was shortened by 2 bases and J by 2 bases, with 11 bases between the two germline ends. Germline loops: CDR1 SGHRS, CDR2 YFSETQ. There are 15 residues in the CDR3. Written as DNA, the CDR3 is TGCGCCAGCAGCTTAGGGGCCGTGGCCTACAATGAGCAGTTCTTC. Translating it yields CASSLGAVAYNEQFF. Complete variable domain (other parts from reference TRBV5-1 and TRBJ2-1): KAGVTQTPRYLIKTRGQQVTLSCSPISGHRSVSWYQQTPGQGLQFLFEYFSETQRNKGNFPGRFSGRQFSNSRSEMNVSTLELGDSALYLCASSLGAVAYNEQFFGPGTRLTVL.

With regard to this clone: The same CDR3 also results from other DNA sequences found in this sample. V and J are TRBV3-1 (or the pseudogene TRBV3-2) and TRBJ2-7; 7 positions match TRBD1. Germline CDR1 reads LGHDT; CDR2 reads YNNKEL (reference sequence). This CDR3 contains 13 residues. V shed 0 bases and J 4 bases; nucleotides not matched to a gene: 0. CDR3 sequence: CASSQDRGYEQYF. The CDR3 coding sequence is TGTGCCAGCAGCCAAGACAGGGGGTACGAGCAGTACTTC.

In its sample, this clone was seen once. The V call is TRBV4-3, the J call TRBJ2-5, with D tentatively TRBD2 (6 bases). Germline values: CDR1 LGHNA, CDR2 YSLEER. The CDR3 has 17 residues. V lost 0 bases to trimming and J lost 1 base, with 15 bases between them. The CDR3 nucleotides read TGCGCCAGCAGCCAAGAGACTAGTTGGTCTCTCCAAGAGACCCAGTACTTC. It yields the protein CASSQETSWSLQETQYF.

This chain joins TRBV19 and TRBJ2-7, with 10 positions matching TRBD1. The length of the CDR3 is 16 residues. CDR1 and CDR2 from the germline V gene are LNHDA and SQIVND (reference sequence). V trimming: 3 bases; J trimming: 2 bases; junction bases outside the gene matches: 7. CDR3 bases: TGTGCCAGTAGTATTGCTCCCGGACAGGGGGCCTACGAGCAGTACTTC. Encoded protein: CASSIAPGQGAYEQYF. Full variable domain (rest looked up from reference TRBV19 and TRBJ2-7): DGGITQSPKYLFRKEGQNVTLSCEQNLNHDAMYWYRQDPGQGLRLIYYSQIVNDFQKGDIAEGYSVSREKKESFPLTVTSAQKNPTAFYLCASSIAPGQGAYEQYFGPGTRLTVT.